This T cell receptor (beta chain) came from a study of cytomegalovirus exposure and HLA in healthy donors. Use of 60 Vbeta and 13 Jbeta primers characterized the PCR. Repertoires were generated with immunoSEQ multiplex PCR, while TCRdb's copy carries only in-frame clones and drops some. The sample has over 150,000 clones; 60% to 80% are singletons. The CDR3 is made up of 18 amino acids. Germline values: CDR1 MDHEN, CDR2 SYDVKM. This chain joins TRBV28 and TRBJ1-5, with a possible D match to TRBD1 (5 bases). This sequence was found in a woman aged 30 to 39 in good health and CMV-seronegative. The material sequenced was PBMCs. The CDR3: CGGDDQGGGRVSYQPQHF. As DNA, the CDR3 is TGTGGGGGCGATGACCAGGGAGGTGGCAGGGTAAGTTATCAGCCCCAGCATTTT.